The subject of this entry is one TCR beta chain. This table comes from immunoSEQ multiplex PCR, and its TCRdb copy is limited to in-frame clones, with some not included. This sample has some 170,000 clones; about 90% occur once, and the top ten carry over 0.95%. This sample stems from a study of blood T cell repertoires in COVID-19. Study information: Italy, Spain and the United States were the sources of the convalescent and acute COVID-19 samples. Sources were T cells, B-cell-depleted T cells, or PBMCs; the material itself was cDNA or gDNA.

Unmatched junction bases numbered 8, after V lost 7 bases and J lost 7 bases. The V gene's germline CDR1 is SQVTM and CDR2 ANQGSEA. The CDR3 runs to 14 residues. The sequence was collected from a human donor with acute COVID-19. The donor label of this sample is uncertain. The sample taken for sequencing was PBMCs or T cells enriched from blood (not recorded which). The chain joins TRBV29-1 to TRBJ2-1; 12 positions agree with TRBD1. CDR3 bases: TGCAGCGCCGTGGGACAGGGGGCGCCTAATGAGCAGTTCTTC. Residues: CSAVGQGAPNEQFF.